This T cell receptor (beta chain) was recovered during a study of PD-L1 blockade in urothelial cancer. Background on the study: Blood drawn 3 weeks (second dose) and 6 weeks after treatment start was analyzed.

Produced via immunoSEQ multiplex PCR; TCRdb's table is partial and in-frame only. The sample records about 73,000 clones, around 90% being singletons. The CDR3 is 16 residues long. Per germline, CDR1 ENHRY and CDR2 SYGVKD. Trimming took 0 bases from V and 0 from J; bases not matched to a gene: 2. The rearrangement joins TRBV10-3 to TRBJ2-1; 7 bases agree with TRBD1. This clonotype originated in a man aged 60 to 69 with urothelial cancer. This specimen was PBMCs, taken around atezolizumab (anti-PD-L1) treatment. CDR3 sequence reads: CAISESGQSSYNEQFF. Written as DNA, the CDR3 is TGTGCCATCAGTGAGTCGGGACAGAGCTCCTACAATGAGCAGTTCTTC.